The entry below describes one T cell receptor (beta chain). This sample was taken from a study of OX40 agonist ivuxolimab in advanced cancers. Study-wide background: Given to patients was ivuxolimab, an agonistic anti-OX40 (CD134) antibody. Checkpoint inhibitors had been given previously to about 38% of patients.

Germline CDR1 is LGHNA and CDR2 is YSLEER. This CDR3 is 15 amino acids long. J was trimmed by 6 bases and V by 0 bases; bases with no gene match: 6. Profiled with immunoSEQ multiplex PCR; TCRdb holds only in-frame clones, not every one. In the table there are 30,000 to 35,000 clones, about 92% of which are singletons. This specimen was CD4+ or CD8+ T cells sorted from blood, taken in a trial of the OX40 agonist ivuxolimab. The chain recombines TRBV4-3 with TRBJ2-7, with 9 bases that match TRBD2. This receptor was identified in an adult with an advanced solid tumor such as melanoma, head and neck, liver or kidney cancer. This chain's CDR3 is CASSQDRTSGREQYF. The CDR3 DNA is TGCGCCAGCAGCCAAGATCGAACTAGCGGGCGCGAGCAGTACTTC.